This T cell receptor beta chain appears in the sequencing data of a study of T cell responses to AZD1222 COVID-19 vaccine. Measured with immunoSEQ multiplex PCR; TCRdb has only the in-frame clones, and not every one. Here the sample spans approximately 190,000 clones, approximately 92% being singletons. The CDR3 runs to 14 residues. Trimming took 5 bases from V and 9 from J; bases not matched to a gene: 13. CDR1 GTSNPN and CDR2 SVGIG come from the germline V gene (reference sequence). V usage is TRBV30 and J usage is TRBJ1-1, with 9 bases that match TRBD1. Sequenced material: peripheral blood, taken on day 0 of AZD1222 vaccination. The source is an adult in good health. The CDR3 here is CAWVLTGGVRKAFF. CDR3 DNA sequence: TGTGCCTGGGTCCTGACAGGGGGTGTTCGCAAAGCTTTCTTT. The full variable domain, with the rest looked up from reference TRBV30 and TRBJ1-1, is SQTIHQWPATLVQPVGSPLSLECTVEGTSNPNLYWYRQAAGRGLQLLFYSVGIGQISSEVPQNLSASRPQDRQFILSSKKLLLSDSGFYLCAWVLTGGVRKAFFGQGTRLTVV.